This T cell receptor beta chain was identified during a study of graft-versus-host responses after intestinal transplantation. The method was immunoSEQ multiplex PCR; TCRdb's version includes in-frame clones alone and lacks a portion of them. There are 20,000 or so clones in the sample; around nine tenths occur only once, and roughly 1.9% lies in the top ten. Germline assignment: CDR1 MDHEN and CDR2 SYDVKM. The CDR3 length is 15 residues. V dropped 3 bases and J dropped 1 base, with 10 bases sitting between them. This clonotype was obtained from a human patient who received an intestinal transplant, so some T cells may come from the graft donor. The sequenced sample was PBMCs, obtained 350 to 400 days after transplant. V and J are TRBV28 and TRBJ1-5; tentative D call: TRBD1 (5 bases). CDR3 nucleotide sequence: TGTGCCAGCAGTTTTAAAGGGACGAGCAATCAGCCCCAGCATTTT. Its protein product is CASSFKGTSNQPQHF.